This TCR beta chain was identified in a study of blood T cell repertoires in COVID-19. Study context: Acute and convalescent COVID-19 samples came from the United States, Italy and Spain. PBMCs, B-cell-depleted T cells, or T cells provided the cDNA or gDNA that made up the material.

Assay used: immunoSEQ multiplex PCR; TCRdb lists only in-frame clones, some missing. Of 250,000 to 300,000 clones listed, approximately 90% are singletons. Source material: peripheral blood. The clonotype originates from a young man with active or convalescent COVID-19.

The CDR3 is CASSLDEFNQPQHF. CDR3 in DNA: TGTGCCAGCAGCCTCGATGAGTTCAATCAGCCCCAGCATTTT. The rearrangement links TRBV7-2 to TRBJ1-5; D ambiguous. Trimming stripped 5 bases from V and 3 bases from J, with 11 bases between. The CDR3 is 14 residues long. CDR1 is SGHTA, CDR2 FQGNSA, per germline.